The 28 T cell receptor beta chains in this list originate from one sample, sequenced in a study of blood T cell repertoires in COVID-19. Repertoires were generated with immunoSEQ multiplex PCR, while TCRdb's copy carries only in-frame clones and drops some. Of approximately 82,000 clones listed, around 84% are singletons. What was sequenced was peripheral blood. The receptors shown here come from a woman in her sixties or seventies with acute or convalescent COVID-19.

The chain employs TRBV7-3 and TRBJ2-7, with a tentative D call TRBD2 (6 bases). The CDR3 has 16 amino acids. CDR1 and CDR2 from the germline V gene are SGHTA and FQGTGA. The germline V and J ends were trimmed by 2 bases and 2 bases, with 16 bases remaining between them. CDR3 DNA: TGTGCCAGCAGCTTAGCCCCCGGGGGAGGAGCCTACGAGCAGTACTTC. Translating it yields CASSLAPGGGAYEQYF. Supplemented by reference TRBV7-3 and TRBJ2-7, the full variable domain reads GAGVSQTPSNKVTEKGKYVELRCDPISGHTALYWYRQSLGQGPEFLIYFQGTGAADDSGLPNDRFFAVRPEGSVSTLKIQRTERGDSAVYLCASSLAPGGGAYEQYFGPGTRLTVT.

This clone was detected a few times. The V and J genes are TRBV2 and TRBJ1-1; TRBD1 matches 7 bases. The CDR3 loop spans 11 amino acids. Germline-derived CDR1 and CDR2 are SNHLY and FYNNEI. The J segment lost 7 bases and the V segment lost 6 bases, leaving 2 bases of the junction unmatched. The CDR3 sequence is CASRGDSEAFF. The CDR3 bases are TGTGCCAGCAGAGGGGACAGTGAAGCTTTCTTT.

This rearrangement joins TRBV7-3 to TRBJ2-2; 10 bases are shared with TRBD1. This CDR3 comprises 18 residues. Germline trimming cut 5 bases from V and 1 base from J; bases unmatched to any gene: 10. Germline V CDR1 and CDR2: SGHTA, FQGTGA. CDR3 loop: CASSLRPGQGKNTGELFF. The CDR3 nucleotides read TGTGCCAGCAGCCTTCGACCGGGACAGGGGAAGAACACCGGGGAGCTGTTTTTT. The variable domain in full, completed from reference TRBV7-3 and TRBJ2-2, reads GAGVSQTPSNKVTEKGKYVELRCDPISGHTALYWYRQSLGQGPEFLIYFQGTGAADDSGLPNDRFFAVRPEGSVSTLKIQRTERGDSAVYLCASSLRPGQGKNTGELFFGEGSRLTVL.

In its sample, this clone was seen once. The chain uses TRBV6-1 and TRBJ1-5; 9 nucleotides match TRBD1. This CDR3 is built from 15 residues. Germline assignment: CDR1 MNHNS and CDR2 SASEGT. Trimming took 2 bases from V and 7 from J; bases not matched to a gene: 6. CDR3 sequence: CASSELWGQGQPQHF. DNA for the CDR3: TGTGCCAGCAGTGAACTTTGGGGACAGGGCCAGCCCCAGCATTTT.

This clone was detected only a few times. The rearrangement links TRBV18 to TRBJ1-5; tentative D call: TRBD1 (5 bases). With 2 bases removed from V and 0 bases from J, the gap between germline ends came to 8 bases. CDR3 length: 15 residues. CDR1 is KGHSH and CDR2 is LQKENI in the germline V gene. CDR3 sequence reads: CASSPGGSSNQPQHF. The CDR3 DNA follows: TGTGCCAGCTCACCAGGGGGGTCTAGCAATCAGCCCCAGCATTTT. The whole variable domain, remainder taken from reference TRBV18 and TRBJ1-5, is NAGVMQNPRHLVRRRGQEARLRCSPMKGHSHVYWYRQLPEEGLKFMVYLQKENIIDESGMPKERFSAEFPKEGPSILRIQQVVRGDSAAYFCASSPGGSSNQPQHFGDGTRLSIL.

The chain recombines TRBV3-1 (or the pseudogene TRBV3-2) with TRBJ2-1; D may be TRBD1 (5 bases). This CDR3 is built from 18 residues. CDR1 is LGHDT and CDR2 is YNNKEL in the germline V gene (reference sequence). V gave up 3 bases and J gave up 5 bases, with 23 bases separating them. CDR3 sequence reads: CASSQKPWTYGTDNEQFF. The CDR3 DNA reads TGTGCCAGCAGCCAGAAACCTTGGACATACGGTACGGACAATGAGCAGTTCTTC.

The chain uses TRBV5-6 and TRBJ1-2, with D maybe TRBD1 (5 bases). Germline assignment: CDR1 SGHDT and CDR2 YYEEEE. The V and J ends lost 5 bases and 4 bases respectively, with 18 bases between them. CDR3 length: 15 amino acids. For the CDR3, the DNA is TGTGCCAGCAGATCGGCGGAGGGACCCCTCTATGGCTACACCTTC. The encoded protein is CASRSAEGPLYGYTF. Full variable domain (remainder filled in from reference TRBV5-6 and TRBJ1-2): DAGVTQSPTHLIKTRGQQVTLRCSPKSGHDTVSWYQQALGQGPQFIFQYYEEEERQRGNFPDRFSGHQFPNYSSELNVNALLLGDSALYLCASRSAEGPLYGYTFGSGTRLTVV.

The rearrangement joins TRBV3-1 (or the pseudogene TRBV3-2) to TRBJ1-2, with D uncertain. The CDR3 loop spans 15 amino acids. Germline lookup yields CDR1 LGHDT and CDR2 YNNKEL (reference sequence). The ends were cut back, 0 bases at V and 6 bases at J, with 14 bases in the middle. DNA for the CDR3: TGTGCCAGCAGCCAAGATGCGGGATCCTCGGATGGCTACACCTTC. It encodes CASSQDAGSSDGYTF.

The chain employs TRBV6-5 and TRBJ2-1; D gene unclear. Trimming removed 7 bases from V and 4 bases from J, with 14 bases in between. Germline CDR1 is MNHEY and CDR2 is SVGAGI. This CDR3 has 14 amino acids. In DNA form, the CDR3 reads TGTGCCAGCACGAGCGAGAACCTATACAATGAGCAGTTCTTC. Translation: CASTSENLYNEQFF.

The CDR3 region has the DNA TGTGCCAGTAACGAGCCTGGGACTTACGAGCAGTACTTC. This sequence encodes CASNEPGTYEQYF. The V call is TRBV19, the J call TRBJ2-7, with D perhaps matching TRBD2 (6 bases). Germline assignment: CDR1 LNHDA and CDR2 SQIVND (reference sequence). V lost 7 bases and J lost 4, with 14 bases in between. The CDR3 spans 13 residues. The full variable domain, with the rest looked up from reference TRBV19 and TRBJ2-7, is DGGITQSPKYLFRKEGQNVTLSCEQNLNHDAMYWYRQDPGQGLRLIYYSQIVNDFQKGDIAEGYSVSREKKESFPLTVTSAQKNPTAFYLCASNEPGTYEQYFGPGTRLTVT.

This clone was counted a few times. The V call is TRBV6-6, the J call TRBJ2-1; TRBD2 matches at 8 bases. Germline V gene data show CDR1 as MNHNY and CDR2 as SVGAGI (reference sequence). CDR3 size: 14 residues. V was clipped by 4 bases and J by 6 bases; unmatched bases: 5. The CDR3 loop is CASSSLGRVNEQFF. The CDR3 DNA is TGTGCCAGCAGTTCCCTCGGGAGGGTCAATGAGCAGTTCTTC.

This clone was detected only a few times. The chain is built from TRBV12-5 and TRBJ1-1; a weak D match, TRBD1 (6 bases). The CDR3 covers 15 residues. Germline V gives CDR1 LGHNT, CDR2 FRNRAP. V was pared by 2 bases and J by 0 bases, with 10 bases between. The CDR3 reads CASGLTQGLNTEAFF. The CDR3 nucleotides are TGTGCTAGTGGTTTGACACAGGGACTGAACACTGAAGCTTTCTTT.

The CDR3: CASRMGALWGNQPQHF. The DNA of the CDR3 is TGTGCCAGCAGGATGGGAGCTCTTTGGGGTAATCAGCCCCAGCATTTT. The chain uses TRBV2 and TRBJ1-5; D is ambiguous. Germline CDR1 and CDR2: SNHLY and FYNNEI. Trimming took 6 bases from V and 4 from J, leaving 19 bases between them. The CDR3 contains 16 residues.

The CDR3 here is CASSPLQGRSTEAFF. In DNA, the CDR3 is TGTGCCAGCTCACCACTACAGGGTCGGAGCACTGAAGCTTTCTTT. The chain couples TRBV18 to TRBJ1-1, with D possibly TRBD1 on 6 matching bases. Germline V gene lookup returns CDR1 KGHSH and CDR2 LQKENI. The V end lost 1 base, the J end lost 4 bases, and 13 bases lay between the germline ends. The CDR3 is 15 amino acids.

The gene calls are TRBV25-1 and TRBJ2-7, with 10 bases lining up with TRBD1. The germline CDR1 and CDR2 sequences are MGHDK and SYGVNS. Losses at the gene ends were 5 bases for V and 0 bases for J; bases not matched to a gene: 7. The length of the CDR3 is 16 residues. The CDR3 reads CASSTLGQGSSYEQYF. CDR3 DNA: TGTGCCAGCAGTACTCTGGGACAGGGGAGCTCCTACGAGCAGTACTTC.

This clone was observed a handful of times. The rearrangement joins TRBV9 to TRBJ1-3, with no clear D. The CDR3 runs 17 residues. Looked up from germline, CDR1 is SGDLS and CDR2 is YYNGEE. V was trimmed by 2 bases and J by 0 bases, leaving 15 bases between them. The CDR3 protein is CASSVDSSLRSGNTIYF. The DNA for the CDR3 is TGTGCCAGCAGCGTCGATAGCAGTCTACGCTCTGGAAACACCATATATTTT.

This rearrangement joins TRBV4-1 to TRBJ1-2, with 10 positions matching TRBD1. Germline-derived CDR1 and CDR2 are MGHRA and YSYEKL. The CDR3 runs 18 residues. After removal of 1 base from V and 3 bases from J, the junction contained 11 bases not matched to a gene. The CDR3, as DNA: TGCGCCAGCAGCCAAGCGAGGGACAGGGGAGGAATTGACTATGGCTACACCTTC. Amino acid sequence: CASSQARDRGGIDYGYTF.

This clone was seen a handful of times. This rearrangement joins TRBV24-1 to TRBJ2-5, with a weak D call TRBD1 (5 bases). The CDR3 has 14 amino acids. V was clipped by 5 bases and J by 2 bases, with 11 bases between them. Germline CDR1 reads KGHDR; CDR2 reads SFDVKD. In DNA, the CDR3 is TGTGCCACCAGTGGCCAGGACATTCAAGAGACCCAGTACTTC. Its protein is CATSGQDIQETQYF.

The chain employs TRBV5-4 and TRBJ2-7, with 8 bases fitting TRBD2. J lost 4 bases, V lost 0 bases, and 3 bases had no gene match. Germline CDR1 reads SGHNT; CDR2 reads YYREEE (reference sequence). The CDR3 sequence is 14 residues long. The CDR3 loop is CASSLASGSYEQYF. The CDR3 nucleotides are TGTGCCAGCAGCTTGGCGAGCGGGAGTTACGAGCAGTACTTC.

This chain links TRBV3-1 (or the pseudogene TRBV3-2) with TRBJ1-1, with TRBD1 as a possible D gene (5 bases). The germline gives CDR1 LGHDT, CDR2 YNNKEL (reference sequence). CDR3 length equals 15 residues. Trimming pared 0 bases from V and 9 bases from J, leaving 17 bases between. The CDR3 sequence: CASSQDVSGGTKAFF. For the CDR3, the DNA is TGTGCCAGCAGCCAAGACGTGTCGGGGGGGACGAAAGCTTTCTTT.

The chain couples TRBV7-2 to TRBJ2-7; 7 nucleotides agree with TRBD2. J lost 3 bases, V lost 2 bases, and 1 base had no gene match. Germline loops: CDR1 SGHTA, CDR2 FQGNSA. This CDR3 comprises 13 residues. In DNA form, the CDR3 reads TGTGCCAGCAGCTTACTAGCGGACTACGAGCAGTACTTC. This codes for CASSLLADYEQYF. The variable domain in full, with the rest retrieved from reference TRBV7-2 and TRBJ2-7, is GAGVSQSPSNKVTEKGKDVELRCDPISGHTALYWYRQSLGQGLEFLIYFQGNSAPDKSGLPSDRFSAERTGGSVSTLTIQRTQQEDSAVYLCASSLLADYEQYFGPGTRLTVT.

This chain uses TRBV27 with TRBJ1-1; D is perhaps TRBD1 (6 bases). The CDR3 has 14 residues. Per the germline V gene, CDR1 is MNHEY and CDR2 is SMNVEV (reference sequence). The V gene lost 5 bases and the J gene lost 3 bases, with 13 bases spanning the gap. The CDR3 reads CASSPRGGYTEAFF. As DNA, the CDR3 is TGTGCCAGCAGTCCCAGGGGCGGATACACTGAAGCTTTCTTT.

As to this clone: Other nucleotide sequences from this sample produce the same CDR3. V is TRBV29-1 and J is TRBJ2-5; D is possibly TRBD1 (5 bases). CDR3 length equals 12 residues. Germline V CDR1 and CDR2: SQVTM, ANQGSEA. V dropped 8 bases and J dropped 0 bases, with 10 bases sitting between them. The CDR3 loop reads CSSRQNQETQYF. In nucleotides, the CDR3 is TGCAGCTCGCGACAGAACCAAGAGACCCAGTACTTC. The whole variable domain, filled in from reference TRBV29-1 and TRBJ2-5, reads SAVISQKPSRDICQRGTSLTIQCQVDSQVTMMFWYRQQPGQSLTLIATANQGSEATYESGFVIDKFPISRPNLTFSTLTVSNMSPEDSSIYLCSSRQNQETQYFGPGTRLLVL.

The gene calls are TRBV24-1 and TRBJ2-1; D may be TRBD2 (5 bases). Trimming left V 7 bases short and J 2 bases short, with 11 bases between. The CDR3 has 14 residues. The V gene's germline CDR1 is KGHDR and CDR2 SFDVKD. The CDR3 here is CATSPSTTYNEQFF. CDR3 nucleotide sequence: TGTGCCACCAGCCCGTCGACTACCTACAATGAGCAGTTCTTC.

The chain uses TRBV3-1 (or the pseudogene TRBV3-2) and TRBJ2-7; D may be TRBD1 (6 bases). Trimming removed 8 bases from V and 0 bases from J, with 11 bases in between. This CDR3 region has 13 residues. CDR1 LGHDT and CDR2 YNNKEL come from the germline V gene (reference sequence). CDR3 coding DNA: TGTGCCAGCGGCGGACAGAGCTCCTACGAGCAGTACTTC. Translated: CASGGQSSYEQYF.

The rearrangement uses TRBV19 and TRBJ1-1; D unresolved. This CDR3 is 13 amino acids long. CDR1 is LNHDA and CDR2 is SQIVND in the germline V gene (reference sequence). The V end was cut by 5 bases, the J end by 1 base, with 8 bases between. The DNA for the CDR3 is TGTGCCAGTAGTTGGTCCGGGAACACTGAAGCTTTCTTT. Translating gives CASSWSGNTEAFF. Looking up the rest from reference TRBV19 and TRBJ1-1 gives the full variable domain: DGGITQSPKYLFRKEGQNVTLSCEQNLNHDAMYWYRQDPGQGLRLIYYSQIVNDFQKGDIAEGYSVSREKKESFPLTVTSAQKNPTAFYLCASSWSGNTEAFFGQGTRLTVV.

This clone has just one count. This chain connects TRBV19 to TRBJ2-3, with 7 positions matching TRBD1. The CDR3 totals 15 residues. The trim removed 4 bases at V and 0 bases at J, leaving 4 bases unmatched. Looked up from germline, CDR1 is LNHDA and CDR2 is SQIVND (reference sequence). CDR3 amino acids: CASSTKGQSTDTQYF. The CDR3 bases are TGTGCCAGTAGTACAAAGGGACAGAGCACAGATACGCAGTATTTT.

This chain joins TRBV18 and TRBJ1-4; D may be TRBD1 (6 bases). Germline V gene lookup returns CDR1 KGHSH and CDR2 LQKENI. CDR3 length equals 17 residues. The V end lost 2 bases, the J end lost 1 base, and 14 bases lay between the germline ends. CDR3 protein: CASSPSGTIRTNEKLFF. As DNA, the CDR3 is TGTGCCAGCTCACCAAGCGGGACAATCAGAACTAATGAAAAACTGTTTTTT.